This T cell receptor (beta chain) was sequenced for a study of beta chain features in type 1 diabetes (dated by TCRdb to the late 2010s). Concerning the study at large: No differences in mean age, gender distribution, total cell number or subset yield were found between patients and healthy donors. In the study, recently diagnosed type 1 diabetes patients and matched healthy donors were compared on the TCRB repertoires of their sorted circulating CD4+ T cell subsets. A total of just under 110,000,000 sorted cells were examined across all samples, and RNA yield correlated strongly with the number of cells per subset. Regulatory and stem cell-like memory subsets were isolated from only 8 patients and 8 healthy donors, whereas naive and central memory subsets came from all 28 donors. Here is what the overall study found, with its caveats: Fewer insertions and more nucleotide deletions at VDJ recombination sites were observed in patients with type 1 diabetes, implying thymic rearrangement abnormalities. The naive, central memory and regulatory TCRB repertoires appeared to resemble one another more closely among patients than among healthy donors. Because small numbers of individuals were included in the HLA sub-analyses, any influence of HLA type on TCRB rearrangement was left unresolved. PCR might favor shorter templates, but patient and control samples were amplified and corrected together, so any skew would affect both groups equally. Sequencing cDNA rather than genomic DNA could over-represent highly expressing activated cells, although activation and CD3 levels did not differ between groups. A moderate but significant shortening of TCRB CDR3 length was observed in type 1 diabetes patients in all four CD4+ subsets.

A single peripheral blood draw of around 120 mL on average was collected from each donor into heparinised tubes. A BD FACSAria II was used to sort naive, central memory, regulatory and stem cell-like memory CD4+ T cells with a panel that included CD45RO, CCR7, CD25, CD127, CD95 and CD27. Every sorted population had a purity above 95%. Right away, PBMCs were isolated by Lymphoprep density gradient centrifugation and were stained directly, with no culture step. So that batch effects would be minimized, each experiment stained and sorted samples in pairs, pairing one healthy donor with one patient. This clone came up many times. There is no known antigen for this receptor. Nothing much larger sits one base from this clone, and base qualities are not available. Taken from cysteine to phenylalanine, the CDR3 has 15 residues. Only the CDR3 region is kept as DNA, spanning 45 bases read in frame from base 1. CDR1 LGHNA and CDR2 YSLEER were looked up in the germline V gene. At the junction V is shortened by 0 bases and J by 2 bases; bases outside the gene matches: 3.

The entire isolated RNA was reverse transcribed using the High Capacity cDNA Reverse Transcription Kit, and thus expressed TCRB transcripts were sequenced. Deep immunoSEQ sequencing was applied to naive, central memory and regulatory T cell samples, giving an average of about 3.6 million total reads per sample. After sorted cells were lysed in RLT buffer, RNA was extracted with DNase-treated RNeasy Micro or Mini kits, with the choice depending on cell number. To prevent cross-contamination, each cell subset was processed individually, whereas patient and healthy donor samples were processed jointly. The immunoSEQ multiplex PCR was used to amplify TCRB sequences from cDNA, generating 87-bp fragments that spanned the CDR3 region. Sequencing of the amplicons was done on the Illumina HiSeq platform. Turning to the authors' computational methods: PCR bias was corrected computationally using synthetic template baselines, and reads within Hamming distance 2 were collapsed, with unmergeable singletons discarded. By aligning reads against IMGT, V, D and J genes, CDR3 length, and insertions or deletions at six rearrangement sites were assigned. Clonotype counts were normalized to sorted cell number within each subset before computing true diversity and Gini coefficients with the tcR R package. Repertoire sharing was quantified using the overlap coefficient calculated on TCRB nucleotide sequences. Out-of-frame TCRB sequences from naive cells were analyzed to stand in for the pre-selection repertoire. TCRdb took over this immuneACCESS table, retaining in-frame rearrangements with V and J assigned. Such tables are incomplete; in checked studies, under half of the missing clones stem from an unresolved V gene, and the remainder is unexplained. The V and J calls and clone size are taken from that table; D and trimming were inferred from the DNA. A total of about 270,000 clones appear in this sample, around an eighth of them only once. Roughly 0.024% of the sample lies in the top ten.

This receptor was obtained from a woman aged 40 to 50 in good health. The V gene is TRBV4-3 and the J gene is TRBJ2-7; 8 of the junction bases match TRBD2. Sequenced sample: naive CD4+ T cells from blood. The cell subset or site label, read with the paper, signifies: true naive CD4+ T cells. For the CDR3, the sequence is CASSQDNGGAYEQYF. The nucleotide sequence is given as TGCGCCAGCAGCCAAGATAACGGGGGGGCCTACGAGCAGTACTTC.